This TCR beta chain was found in a study of blood T cell repertoires in COVID-19. Whole-study context: There were acute and convalescent COVID-19 samples, and they came from the United States, Italy and Spain.

TCRdb keeps only in-frame clones here, not all; method: immunoSEQ multiplex PCR. The sample yields approximately 230,000 clones, around 87% seen once. The CDR3 consists of 14 residues. With V trimmed by 4 bases and J by 3 bases, 4 bases remained unmatched. Germline V gives CDR1 SGHDN, CDR2 FVKESK. Enrollees, roughly 18 to 89 years old, lived in 25 or so US areas. Cohort allocation depended upon clinical history that participants reported. The receptor was isolated from a woman in her twenties or thirties with acute COVID-19. The chain carries TRBV14 and TRBJ2-7; 9 positions agree with TRBD1. Input material: PBMCs or T cells enriched from blood (not recorded which). CDR3 coding DNA: TGTGCCAGCAGCCTTGACAGGGGGATCTACGAGCAGTACTTC. Protein: CASSLDRGIYEQYF.